This T cell receptor (beta chain) was identified during a study of T cells in Graves' hyperthyroidism and ophthalmopathy. This clonotype turned up a few times. Template material for amplifying TCR beta CDR3 regions consisted of RNA transcripts. HTBI primers were the set used in a first-round RT-PCR of the TCR CDR3. TCRdb re-called the multiplex PCR reads with MiXCR, one entry per CDR3 protein. The sample gives 700,000 to 950,000 distinct CDR3 sequences, roughly a third of which show up once; 31% is in the top ten. The CDR3 contains 14 residues. Deletions cut 1 base from V and 4 bases from J, with 8 bases between. Germline V gene sequence: CDR1 LNHDA, CDR2 SQIVND (reference sequence).

The sequenced material came from blood. V usage is TRBV19 and J usage is TRBJ1-5; D unclear. The source of this sequence is a middle-aged woman with Graves' hyperthyroidism. This CDR3 is CASSIVGINQPQHF. The DNA for the CDR3 is TGTGCCAGTAGTATAGTGGGAATAAATCAGCCCCAGCATTTT.